This TCR beta chain was profiled in a study of blood T cell repertoires in COVID-19. Study information: Acute and convalescent COVID-19 specimens originated in the United States, Italy and Spain.

The CDR3 totals 14 residues. Germline V CDR1 and CDR2: LNHDA, SQIVND (reference sequence). The V and J ends lost 10 bases and 4 bases respectively, with 17 bases between them. Those who participated ranged in age from roughly 18 to 89 years and resided in under 25 US areas. Cohorts were based on clinical histories the participants reported. Original processing methods: Reference gene primer amplification yielded estimated nucleated cell counts. Only in-frame clones appear in the TCRdb table, and some are missing; sequencing was by immunoSEQ multiplex PCR. D and trimming come from the DNA, and the V and J calls and clone size come from that table. The table has about 220,000 clones, around 91% seen once.

Material for sequencing was PBMCs or T cells enriched from blood (not recorded which). The chain carries TRBV19 and TRBJ2-1; a possible D gene is TRBD1 (6 bases). The receptor was derived from a woman between 18 and 29 years old in a cohort exposed to, infected with or recovered from COVID-19 (not recorded which). CDR3: CATRGTFGYNEQFF. The DNA of the CDR3 is TGTGCCACCAGAGGGACATTCGGTTACAATGAGCAGTTCTTC.